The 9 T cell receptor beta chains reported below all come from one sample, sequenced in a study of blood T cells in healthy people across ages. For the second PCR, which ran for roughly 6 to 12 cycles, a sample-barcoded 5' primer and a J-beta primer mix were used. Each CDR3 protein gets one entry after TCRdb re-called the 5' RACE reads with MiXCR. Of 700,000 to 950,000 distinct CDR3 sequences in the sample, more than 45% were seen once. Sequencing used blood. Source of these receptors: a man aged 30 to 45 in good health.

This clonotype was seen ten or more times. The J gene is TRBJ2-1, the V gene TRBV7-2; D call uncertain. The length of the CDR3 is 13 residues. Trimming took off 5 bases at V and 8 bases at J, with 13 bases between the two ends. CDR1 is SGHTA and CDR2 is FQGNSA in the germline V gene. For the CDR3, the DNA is TGTGCCAGCAGCCGAGCCCGTCAGGATGAGCAGTTCTTC. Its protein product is CASSRARQDEQFF.

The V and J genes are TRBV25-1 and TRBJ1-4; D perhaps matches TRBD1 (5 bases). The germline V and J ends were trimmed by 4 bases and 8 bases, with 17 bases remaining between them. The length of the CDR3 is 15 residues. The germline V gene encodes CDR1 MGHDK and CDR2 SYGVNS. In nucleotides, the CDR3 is TGTGCCAGCAGTGGGCCTGATGGTGGGGGGGAAAAACTGTTTTTT. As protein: CASSGPDGGGEKLFF.

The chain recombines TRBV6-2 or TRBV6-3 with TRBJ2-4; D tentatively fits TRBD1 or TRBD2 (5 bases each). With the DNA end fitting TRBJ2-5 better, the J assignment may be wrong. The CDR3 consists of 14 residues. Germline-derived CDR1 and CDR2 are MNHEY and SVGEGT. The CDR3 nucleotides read TGTGCCAGCACCACCGGGACCGTTTCTGGGACCCAGTACTTC. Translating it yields CASTTGTVSGTQYF.

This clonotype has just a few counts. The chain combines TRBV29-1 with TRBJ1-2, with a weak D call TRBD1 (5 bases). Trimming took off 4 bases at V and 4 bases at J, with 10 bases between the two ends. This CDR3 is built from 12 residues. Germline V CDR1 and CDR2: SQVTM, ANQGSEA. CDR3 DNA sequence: TGCAGCGTTGGTAGGGGTCTCTATGGCTACACCTTC. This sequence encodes CSVGRGLYGYTF.

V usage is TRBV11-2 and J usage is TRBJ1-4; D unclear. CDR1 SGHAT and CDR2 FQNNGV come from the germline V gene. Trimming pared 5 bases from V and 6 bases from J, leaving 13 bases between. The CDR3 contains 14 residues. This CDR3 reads CASSPQRSHEKLFF. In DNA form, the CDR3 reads TGTGCCAGCAGCCCACAGCGGTCCCATGAAAAACTGTTTTTT.

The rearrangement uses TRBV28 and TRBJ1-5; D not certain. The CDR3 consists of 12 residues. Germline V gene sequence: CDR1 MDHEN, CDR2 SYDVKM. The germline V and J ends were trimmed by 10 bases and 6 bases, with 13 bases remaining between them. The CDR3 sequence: CATNIKGQPQHF. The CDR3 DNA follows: TGTGCCACCAATATCAAGGGTCAGCCCCAGCATTTT.

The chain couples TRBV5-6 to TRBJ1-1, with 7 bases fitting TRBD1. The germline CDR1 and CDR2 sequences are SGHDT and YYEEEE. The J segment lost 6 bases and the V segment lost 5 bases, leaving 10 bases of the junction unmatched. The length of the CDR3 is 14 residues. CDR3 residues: CASRTRQGPAEAFF. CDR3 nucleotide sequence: TGTGCCAGCAGAACCAGACAGGGTCCGGCTGAAGCTTTCTTT.

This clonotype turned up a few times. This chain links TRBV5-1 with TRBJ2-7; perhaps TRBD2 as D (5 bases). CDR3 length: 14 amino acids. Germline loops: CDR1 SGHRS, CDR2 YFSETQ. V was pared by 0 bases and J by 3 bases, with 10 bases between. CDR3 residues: CASSLETGGYEQYF. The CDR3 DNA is TGCGCCAGCAGCTTGGAGACTGGAGGCTACGAGCAGTACTTC.

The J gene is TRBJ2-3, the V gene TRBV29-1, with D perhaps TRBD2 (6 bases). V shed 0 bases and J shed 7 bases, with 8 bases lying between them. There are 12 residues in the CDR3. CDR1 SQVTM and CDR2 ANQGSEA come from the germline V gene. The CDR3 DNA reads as TGCAGCGTTGAAGATGCGGGGTATACGCAGTATTTT. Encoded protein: CSVEDAGYTQYF.